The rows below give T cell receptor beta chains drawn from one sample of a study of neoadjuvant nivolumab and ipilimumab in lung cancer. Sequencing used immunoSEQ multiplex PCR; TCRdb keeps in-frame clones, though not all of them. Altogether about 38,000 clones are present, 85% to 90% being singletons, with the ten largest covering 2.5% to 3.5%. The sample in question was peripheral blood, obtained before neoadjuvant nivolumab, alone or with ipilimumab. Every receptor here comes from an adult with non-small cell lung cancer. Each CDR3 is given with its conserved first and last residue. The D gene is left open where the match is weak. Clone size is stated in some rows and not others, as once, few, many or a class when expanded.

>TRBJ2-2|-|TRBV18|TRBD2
TGTGCCAGCTCACCTCCGGGACTAGCGGTCACCGGGGAGCTGTTTTTT
CASSPPGLAVTGELFF
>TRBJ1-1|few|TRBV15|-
TGTGCCACCTCGACAGTGAACACTGAAGCTTTCTTT
CATSTVNTEAFF
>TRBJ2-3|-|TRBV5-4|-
TGTGCCAGCCCAGGGGGGTTTCCCCCAGATACGCAGTATTTT
CASPGGFPPDTQYF
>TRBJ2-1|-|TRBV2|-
TGTGCCACATACGGAAACAATGAGCAGTTCTTC
CATYGNNEQFF
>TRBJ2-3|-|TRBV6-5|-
TGTGCCAGCAGTTACTCGGGAGGAGGAGATACGCAGTATTTT
CASSYSGGGDTQYF
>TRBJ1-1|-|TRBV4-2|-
TGTGCCAGCAGCGTCCAAATTATGAACACTGAAGCTTTCTTT
CASSVQIMNTEAFF
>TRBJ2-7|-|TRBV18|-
TGTGCCAGCTCAGTTGACCAGGGTGGCGTTTACGAGCAGTACTTC
CASSVDQGGVYEQYF
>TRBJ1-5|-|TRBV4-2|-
TGTGCCAGCAGCCAAGATGAGAGCAATCAGCCCCAGCATTTT
CASSQDESNQPQHF
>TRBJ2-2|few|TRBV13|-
TGTGCCAGCAGCCGGGACAAGGGCGGGGAGCTGTTTTTT
CASSRDKGGELFF
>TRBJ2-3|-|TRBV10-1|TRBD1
TGCGCCAGCAGTGATGAGACAGGGGTTTCAGATACGCAGTATTTT
CASSDETGVSDTQYF